One T cell receptor beta chain is described in this entry. This clonotype was seen repeatedly, ten times or more. What antigen it recognizes has not been identified. Per-nucleotide qualities are absent, and no much larger clonotype sits a single base away. This entry is derived from a study of blood T cells in healthy people across ages (dated by TCRdb to the mid-2010s). Describing the broader study: In model experiments, template switching captured about one uniquely barcoded TCR beta cDNA molecule for every two T cells. The study measured age-related changes in TCR beta repertoire diversity using deep sequencing normalized with unique cDNA molecular identifiers. The donors were split into four age groups: young (average around 16 years), middle-aged (39), aged (more than 60) and long-lived (over 80). To avoid experimental bias, donors of different ages were spread randomly across the sequencing lanes. For two donors (one aged 18 to 29 and one aged 80 or older), the study analyzed two additional independent replicas of 1 million unique cDNA reads from the same blood draw. What the research found in general, with its limitations: Observed TCR beta diversity per million T cells fell roughly linearly with age, and a significant reduction was already apparent by age about 36. Because profiling used bulk unsorted PBMCs, naive and antigen-experienced compartments could not be compared conclusively. Estimates of total diversity based on one million sequenced T cells were regarded as lower bounds and as underestimates. Compared with the aged group, the long-lived group had more naive CD4+ T cells, fewer expanded clones and increased TCR diversity, suggesting age selection. The CMV infection status of donors was not known, potentially confounding age-related changes in expanded clonotypes. A strong correlation was found between observed TCR beta diversity and the percentage of naive T cells measured by flow cytometry.

The donors were under 40 Caucasian individuals from Russia, aged roughly 6 to 100 years, who were systemically healthy. Each donor gave 8.5 to 10 milliliters of peripheral blood, collected into EDTA-treated Vacutainer tubes. Ficoll-Paque density-gradient centrifugation was used to isolate PBMCs, with at least 7 million per sample. Total RNA, at least 6 micrograms per sample, was extracted from PBMCs with Trizol reagent. Naive CD45RAhigh/CD27high T cell percentages were measured by flow cytometry on a PBMC aliquot from every donor. The library relied on 5' RACE. Instrument on record: Illumina HiSeq 2500. The second PCR ran for roughly 7 to 12 cycles and used a J-beta primer mix along with a sample-barcoded 5' primer. A template-switch 5' adaptor carrying 12 random nucleotides introduced a unique molecular identifier onto each TCR beta cDNA molecule. At least 2.5 million CDR3-containing paired-end reads were obtained from each sample. The Mint cDNA synthesis kit, primed by a TRBC-specific oligonucleotide, was used to synthesize first-strand cDNA from all RNA. All cDNA was treated with uracil-DNA glycosylase and then went through a first 18-cycle PCR with the universal primers M1SS and BC2_uni_R. Regarding the original processing steps: Each sample was normalized by randomly selecting 1 million high-quality reads, each carrying a distinct molecular identifier. Reads with shared molecular identifiers were discarded instead of being binned into consensus sequences. CDR3 identification, clonotype clustering and error correction used MiTCR with a Q25 quality threshold and the strictest error-elimination algorithm. A nonparametric unseen species model with Euler transformation was used to estimate a lower bound on total TCR beta diversity. The public reads were reprocessed in TCRdb via fastp at Q25 and MiXCR, keeping in-frame beta chains. Each record represents a unique CDR3 protein, reported with the most common genes and DNA among its rows. TCRdb's processing, not the authors', yielded these V and J calls. The sample table lists over 550,000 distinct CDR3 sequences, about 30% of them with a count of one. The ten largest clones add up to about a sixth of the sample.

V and J are truncated by 2 bases and 4 bases respectively, leaving an intervening sequence of 14 bases. The germline V gene provides CDR1 SGHTA and CDR2 FQGNSA. Reading from cysteine to phenylalanine, the CDR3 counts 15 amino acids. Here the CDR3 DNA is all that survives: 45 bases in frame from base 1. The sequenced sample was blood. This sequence was found in a woman older than 75 in good health. The receptor chain draws on TRBV7-2 and TRBJ1-2, with TRBD1 tentatively as D gene (5 bases match). The encoded CDR3 is CASSLQGSFSYGYTF. The sequence in DNA is TGTGCCAGCAGCTTACAGGGAAGTTTCTCCTATGGCTACACCTTC.